Each of the 9 T cell receptor beta chains below was sequenced from the same sample in a study of blood T cell repertoires in COVID-19. Some clones are missing from TCRdb's copy, which holds only in-frame ones; the method was immunoSEQ multiplex PCR. The repertoire consists of 300,000 to 450,000 clones, with approximately 87% occurring once and the leading ten covering 1.3%. Input material: PBMCs or T cells enriched from blood (not recorded which). The receptor source for this set is a man aged 25 to 40 who had recovered from COVID-19.

This chain joins TRBV11-3 and TRBJ2-5; 8 nucleotides line up with TRBD1. Looked up from germline, CDR1 is SGHNT and CDR2 is YENEEA. The CDR3 has 14 residues. V shed 4 bases and J 5 bases; nucleotides not matched to a gene: 6. The CDR3 sequence: CASSSYRGDETQYF. The CDR3 nucleotides read TGTGCCAGCAGCTCGTACAGGGGGGACGAGACCCAGTACTTC.

This clone was recorded only once. The chain employs TRBV6-2 or TRBV6-3 and TRBJ2-7, with 9 nucleotides matching TRBD2. This CDR3 has 13 amino acids. Germline V gene data show CDR1 as MNHEY and CDR2 as SVGEGT. J lost 4 bases, V lost 6 bases, and 4 bases had no gene match. DNA for the CDR3: TGTGCCAGCAGCGCTAGCGGGGCGTACGAGCAGTACTTC. As protein: CASSASGAYEQYF.

This clone occurred once. V gene TRBV10-3 combines with J gene TRBJ1-2, with 9 bases lining up with TRBD1. With 6 bases clipped from V and 3 bases from J, the junction kept 5 bases outside the gene matches. CDR1 is ENHRY and CDR2 is SYGVKD in the germline V gene. This CDR3 contains 14 residues. The CDR3 here is CAISPTGGDYGYTF. In nucleotides, the CDR3 is TGTGCCATCAGCCCGACAGGGGGAGACTATGGCTACACCTTC.

V and J are TRBV30 and TRBJ1-5; 7 positions match TRBD1. V lost 5 bases and J lost 3; bases outside the gene matches: 4. The CDR3 runs to 13 residues. Looked up from germline, CDR1 is GTSNPN and CDR2 is SVGIG (reference sequence). CDR3 sequence: CAWGDSLNQPQHF. The CDR3 nucleotides are TGTGCCTGGGGGGACAGCCTCAATCAGCCCCAGCATTTT.

The CDR3 sequence: CASTSGGRQPQHF. In nucleotides, the CDR3 is TGTGCCAGTACTTCAGGGGGGAGACAGCCCCAGCATTTT. The chain uses TRBV19 and TRBJ1-5, with 7 nucleotides matching TRBD1. J lost 7 bases, V lost 7 bases, and 7 bases had no gene match. Germline-derived CDR1 and CDR2 are LNHDA and SQIVND (reference sequence). This CDR3 comprises 13 residues.

Comment on this clone: Other DNA sequences in the sample encode the same CDR3. The rearrangement uses TRBV5-1 and TRBJ2-3, with 7 nucleotides matching TRBD1. The CDR3 contains 14 residues. The V gene's germline CDR1 is SGHRS and CDR2 YFSETQ. Losses at the gene ends were 0 bases for V and 4 bases for J; bases not matched to a gene: 2. The CDR3 nucleotides read TGCGCCAGCAGCTTGGGACAGGGAGCAGATACGCAGTATTTT. Translated, it gives CASSLGQGADTQYF.

The CDR3 spells CAWSRLADTQYF. The CDR3 nucleotides are TGTGCCTGGAGTAGACTAGCAGATACGCAGTATTTT. The chain employs TRBV30 and TRBJ2-3; weak D call: TRBD2 (6 bases). This CDR3 contains 12 residues. In germline, CDR1 is GTSNPN, CDR2 SVGIG (reference sequence). V lost 2 bases and J lost 4, with 7 bases in between.

Only one count was recorded for this clone. This chain links TRBV30 with TRBJ1-2; 7 bases agree with TRBD1. J gave up 8 bases and V 0 bases, and 6 bases lay outside the gene matches. Germline V gene lookup returns CDR1 GTSNPN and CDR2 SVGIG (reference sequence). The CDR3 consists of 13 residues. The CDR3 nucleotides read TGTGCCTGGAGTGTAGGGGGGACAGCGGGCTACACCTTC. Translation: CAWSVGGTAGYTF.

This chain connects TRBV24-1 to TRBJ1-1; D gene uncertain. The V end was cut by 4 bases, the J end by 5 bases, with 16 bases between. CDR3 length equals 15 residues. Germline values: CDR1 KGHDR, CDR2 SFDVKD. DNA for the CDR3: TGTGCCACCAGTGAGGGGAGTTCGGTATATACTGAAGCTTTCTTT. It is translated as CATSEGSSVYTEAFF.